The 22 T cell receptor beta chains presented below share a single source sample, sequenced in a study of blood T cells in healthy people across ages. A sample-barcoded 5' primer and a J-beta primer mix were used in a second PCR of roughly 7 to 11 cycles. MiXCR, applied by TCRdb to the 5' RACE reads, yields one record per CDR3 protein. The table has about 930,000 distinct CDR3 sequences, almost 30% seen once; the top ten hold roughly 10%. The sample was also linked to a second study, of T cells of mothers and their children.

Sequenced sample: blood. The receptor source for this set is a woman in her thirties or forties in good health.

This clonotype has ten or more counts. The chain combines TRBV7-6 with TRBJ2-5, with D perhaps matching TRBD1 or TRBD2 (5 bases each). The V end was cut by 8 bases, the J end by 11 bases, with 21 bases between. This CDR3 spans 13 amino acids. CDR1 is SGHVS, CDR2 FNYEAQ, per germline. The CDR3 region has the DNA TGTGCCAGCGGACTGGGCCCAGAAGGGGAGCAGTACTTC. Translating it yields CASGLGPEGEQYF.

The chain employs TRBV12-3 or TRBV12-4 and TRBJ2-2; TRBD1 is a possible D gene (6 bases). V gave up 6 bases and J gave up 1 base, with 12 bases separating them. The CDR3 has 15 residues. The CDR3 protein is CASRLGQGNTGELFF. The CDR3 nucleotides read TGTGCCAGCAGGTTGGGACAAGGGAACACCGGGGAGCTGTTTTTT.

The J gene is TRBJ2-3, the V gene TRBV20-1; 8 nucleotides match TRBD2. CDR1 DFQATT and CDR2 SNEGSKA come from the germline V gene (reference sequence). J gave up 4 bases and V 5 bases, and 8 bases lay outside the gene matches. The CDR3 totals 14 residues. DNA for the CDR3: TGCAGTGCTCTAAGCGGGGGAGTCGCAGATACGCAGTATTTT. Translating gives CSALSGGVADTQYF.

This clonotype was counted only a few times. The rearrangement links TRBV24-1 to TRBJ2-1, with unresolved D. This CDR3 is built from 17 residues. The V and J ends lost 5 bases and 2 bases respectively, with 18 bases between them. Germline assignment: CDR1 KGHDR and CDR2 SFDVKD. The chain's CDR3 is CATSGPVGVEAYNEQFF. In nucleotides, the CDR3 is TGTGCCACCAGTGGTCCGGTGGGTGTCGAGGCCTACAATGAGCAGTTCTTC.

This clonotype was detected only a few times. The CDR3 region has the DNA TGTGCCAGCAGCTTAGGAGCCCGGCGGAGTTCTTCCTACAATGAGCAGTTCTTC. It encodes CASSLGARRSSSYNEQFF. This rearrangement joins TRBV7-2 to TRBJ2-1, with D uncertain. Per germline, CDR1 SGHTA and CDR2 FQGNSA. The CDR3 spans 18 residues. V was trimmed by 1 base and J by 1 base, leaving 17 bases between them.

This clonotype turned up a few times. Here the CDR3 DNA reads TGTGCCAGCAGCTTCCTCGGGGGACGAGGGACTGAAGCTTTCTTT. Its protein product is CASSFLGGRGTEAFF. The chain is built from TRBV7-9 and TRBJ1-1, with TRBD1 as a possible D gene (5 bases). Germline V CDR1 and CDR2: SEHNR, FQNEAQ (reference sequence). Trimming removed 3 bases at V and 5 bases at J, with 16 bases between. The CDR3 has 15 amino acids.

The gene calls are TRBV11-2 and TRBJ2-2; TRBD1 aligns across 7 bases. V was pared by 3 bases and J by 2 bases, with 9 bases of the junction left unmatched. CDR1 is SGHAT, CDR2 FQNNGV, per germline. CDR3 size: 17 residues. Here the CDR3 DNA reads TGTGCCAGCAGCTTCTCCCCCCGGGACAGTAACACCGGGGAGCTGTTTTTT. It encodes CASSFSPRDSNTGELFF.

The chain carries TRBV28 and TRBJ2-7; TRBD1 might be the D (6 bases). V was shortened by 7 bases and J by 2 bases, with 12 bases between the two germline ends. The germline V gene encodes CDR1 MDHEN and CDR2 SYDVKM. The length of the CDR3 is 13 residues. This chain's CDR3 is CASTPGVAYEQYF. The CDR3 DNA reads TGTGCCAGCACCCCAGGGGTGGCCTACGAGCAGTACTTC.

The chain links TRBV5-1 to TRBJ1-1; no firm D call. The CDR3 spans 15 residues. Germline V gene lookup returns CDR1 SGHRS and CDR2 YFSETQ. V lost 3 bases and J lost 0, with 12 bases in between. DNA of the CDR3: TGCGCCAGCAGCTCCTGGACGGCCATGAACACTGAAGCTTTCTTT. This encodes CASSSWTAMNTEAFF.

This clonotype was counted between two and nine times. Written as DNA, the CDR3 is TGTGCCAGCAGTACCCACGGGGGGCTGAATGAAAAACTGTTTTTT. Translated, it gives CASSTHGGLNEKLFF. V usage is TRBV7-2 and J usage is TRBJ1-4; D might be TRBD1 (6 bases). In germline, CDR1 is SGHTA, CDR2 FQGNSA. This CDR3 has 15 amino acids. V lost 6 bases to trimming and J lost 5 bases, with 16 bases between them.

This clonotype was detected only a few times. The CDR3 DNA follows: TGTGCCAGCAGTCCGCGTACCATTGACAGGGGGCATGGCTACACCTTC. It codes for CASSPRTIDRGHGYTF. This chain uses TRBV28 with TRBJ1-2; 10 positions match TRBD1. There are 16 residues in the CDR3. Per germline, CDR1 MDHEN and CDR2 SYDVKM. The ends lost 5 bases at V and 6 bases at J; junction bases unmatched: 12.

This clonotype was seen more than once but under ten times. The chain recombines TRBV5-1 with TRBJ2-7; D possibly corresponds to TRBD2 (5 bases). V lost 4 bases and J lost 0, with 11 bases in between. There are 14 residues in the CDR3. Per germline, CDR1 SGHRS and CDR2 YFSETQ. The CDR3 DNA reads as TGCGCCAGCAGCCACGGACTTGCCTCCTACGAGCAGTACTTC. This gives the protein CASSHGLASYEQYF.

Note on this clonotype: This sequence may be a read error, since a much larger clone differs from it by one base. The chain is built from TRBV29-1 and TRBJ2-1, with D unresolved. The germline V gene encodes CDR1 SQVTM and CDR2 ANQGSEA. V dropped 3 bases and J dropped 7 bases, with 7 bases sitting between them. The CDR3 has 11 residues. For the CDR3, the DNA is TGCAGCGTTGACGGTCCGAATGAGCAGTTCTTC. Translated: CSVDGPNEQFF.

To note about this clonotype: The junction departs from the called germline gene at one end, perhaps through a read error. The CDR3 protein is CTSSPIGARVEETQYF. The CDR3 nucleotides read TGCACCAGCAGCCCGATCGGAGCCAGGGTTGAAGAGACCCAGTACTTC. The chain employs TRBV4-1 and TRBJ2-5, with D tentatively TRBD1 (5 bases). The germline V gene has CDR1 MGHRA and CDR2 YSYEKL. This CDR3 has 16 amino acids.

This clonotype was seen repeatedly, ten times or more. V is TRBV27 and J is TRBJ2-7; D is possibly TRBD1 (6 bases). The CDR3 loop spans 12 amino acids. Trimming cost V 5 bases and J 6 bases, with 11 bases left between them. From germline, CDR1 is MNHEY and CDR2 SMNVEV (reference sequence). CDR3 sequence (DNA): TGTGCCAGCAGTGCCGGGACAAGCGAGCAGTACTTC. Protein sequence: CASSAGTSEQYF.

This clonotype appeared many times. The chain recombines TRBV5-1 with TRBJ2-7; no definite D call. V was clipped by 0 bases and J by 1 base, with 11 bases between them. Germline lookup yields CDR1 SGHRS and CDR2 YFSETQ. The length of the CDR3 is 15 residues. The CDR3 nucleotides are TGCGCCAGCAGCTTGGCCTTTGTGGCTTCCTACGAGCAGTACTTC. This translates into CASSLAFVASYEQYF.

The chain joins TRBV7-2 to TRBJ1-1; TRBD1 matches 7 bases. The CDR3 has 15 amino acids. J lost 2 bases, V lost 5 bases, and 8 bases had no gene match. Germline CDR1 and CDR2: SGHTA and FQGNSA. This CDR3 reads CASSQQGLGNTEAFF. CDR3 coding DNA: TGTGCCAGCAGCCAACAGGGGTTGGGTAACACTGAAGCTTTCTTT.

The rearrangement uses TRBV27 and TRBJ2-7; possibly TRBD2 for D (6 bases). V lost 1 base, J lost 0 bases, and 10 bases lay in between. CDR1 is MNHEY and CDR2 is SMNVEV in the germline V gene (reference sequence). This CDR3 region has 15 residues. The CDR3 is CASSLWAGSSYEQYF. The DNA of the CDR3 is TGTGCCAGCAGTTTATGGGCGGGGAGCTCCTACGAGCAGTACTTC.

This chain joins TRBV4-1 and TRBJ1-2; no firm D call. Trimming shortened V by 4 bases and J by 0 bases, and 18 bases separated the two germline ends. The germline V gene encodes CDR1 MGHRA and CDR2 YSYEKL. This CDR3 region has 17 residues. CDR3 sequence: CASSRQRVSPTNYGYTF. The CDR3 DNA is TGCGCCAGCAGCCGACAACGAGTCAGTCCGACTAACTATGGCTACACCTTC.

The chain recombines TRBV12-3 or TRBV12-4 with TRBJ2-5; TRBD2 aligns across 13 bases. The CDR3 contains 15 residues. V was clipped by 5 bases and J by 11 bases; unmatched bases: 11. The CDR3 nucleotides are TGTGCCAGCAGTCTACTAGCGGGGGGGACCAATGAGCAGTACTTC. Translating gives CASSLLAGGTNEQYF.

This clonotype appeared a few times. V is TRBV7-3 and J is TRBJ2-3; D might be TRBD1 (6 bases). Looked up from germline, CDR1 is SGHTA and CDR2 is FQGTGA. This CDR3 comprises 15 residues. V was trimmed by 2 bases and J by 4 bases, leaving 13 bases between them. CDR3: CASSLSQTGADTQYF. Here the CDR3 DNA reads TGTGCCAGCAGCTTATCTCAGACAGGCGCAGATACGCAGTATTTT.

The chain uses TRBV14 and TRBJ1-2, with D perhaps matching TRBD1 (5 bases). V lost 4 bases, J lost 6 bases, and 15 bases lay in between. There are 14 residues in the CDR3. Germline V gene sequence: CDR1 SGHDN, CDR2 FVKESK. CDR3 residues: CASSPGPRLNGYTF. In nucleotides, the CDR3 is TGTGCCAGCAGCCCAGGGCCTCGTCTCAATGGCTACACCTTC.